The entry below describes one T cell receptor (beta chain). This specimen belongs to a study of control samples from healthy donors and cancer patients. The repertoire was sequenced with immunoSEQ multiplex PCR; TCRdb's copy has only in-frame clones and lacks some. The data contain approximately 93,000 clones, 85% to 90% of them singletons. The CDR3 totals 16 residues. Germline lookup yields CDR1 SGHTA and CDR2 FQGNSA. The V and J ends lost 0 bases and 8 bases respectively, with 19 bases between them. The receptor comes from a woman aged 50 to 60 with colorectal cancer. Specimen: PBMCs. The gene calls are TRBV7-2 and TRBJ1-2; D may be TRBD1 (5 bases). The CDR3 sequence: CASSLATASQEGGYTF. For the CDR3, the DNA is TGTGCCAGCAGCTTAGCCACAGCTTCTCAGGAGGGGGGCTACACCTTC.